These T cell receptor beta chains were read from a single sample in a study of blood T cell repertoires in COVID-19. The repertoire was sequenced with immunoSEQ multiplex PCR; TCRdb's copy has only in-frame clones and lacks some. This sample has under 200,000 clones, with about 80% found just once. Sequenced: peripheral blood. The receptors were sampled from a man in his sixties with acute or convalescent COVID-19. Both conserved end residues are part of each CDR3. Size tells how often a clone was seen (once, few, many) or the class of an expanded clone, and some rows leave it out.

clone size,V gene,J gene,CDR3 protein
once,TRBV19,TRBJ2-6,CASSPRRTSSGANVLTF
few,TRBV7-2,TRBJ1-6,CASSVLQENSPLHF
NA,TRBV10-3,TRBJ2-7,CAISGQGLNEQYF
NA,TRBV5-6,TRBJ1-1,CASSLGGNTEAFF
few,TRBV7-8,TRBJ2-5,CASSLDVSDGETQYF
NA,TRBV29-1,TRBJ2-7,CSVEAYQEQYF
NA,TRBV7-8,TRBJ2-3,CASTWADTQYF
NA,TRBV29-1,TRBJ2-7,CSVRDSVSSYEQYF
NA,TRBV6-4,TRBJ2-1,CASLIDRGLNEQFF
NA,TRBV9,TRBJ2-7,CASSVGGSGVYEQYF
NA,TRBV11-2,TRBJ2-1,CASSLVSPGSSYNEQFF
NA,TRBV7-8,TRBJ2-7,CASSSGQSITEQYF
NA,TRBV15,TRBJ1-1,CATSRFRAAGAGTEAFF
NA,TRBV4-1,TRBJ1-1,CASSHLGQGKEAFF
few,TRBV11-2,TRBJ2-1,CASSLALRGGGNEQFF
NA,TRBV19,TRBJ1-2,CASKPGQGAGYGYTF
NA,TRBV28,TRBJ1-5,CASSPRGQGNQPQHF
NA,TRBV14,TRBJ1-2,CASSELWGGYGYTF
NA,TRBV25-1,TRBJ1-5,CASSEQGSNQPQHF
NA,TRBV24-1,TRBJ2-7,CATSEGGTYEQYF
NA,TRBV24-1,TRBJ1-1,CATSGPGQGRNEAFF
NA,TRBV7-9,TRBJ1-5,CASSFGGQGNQPQHF
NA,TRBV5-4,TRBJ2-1,CASSLEGQLAGDNEQFF
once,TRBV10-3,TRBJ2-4,CAISTSGTAKNIQYF
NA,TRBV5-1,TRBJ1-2,CASSPGSQGSWGYTF
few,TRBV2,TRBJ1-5,CASVQGAGQPQHF
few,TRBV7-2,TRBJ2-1,CASSQTSGGGNEQFF
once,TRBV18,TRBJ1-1,CASSPPPAAGTEAFF
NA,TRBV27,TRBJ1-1,CASSPTDRNTEAFF